These T cell receptor beta chains were read from a single sample in a study of T cells in localized non-small cell lung cancer. TCRdb keeps only in-frame clones here, not all; method: immunoSEQ multiplex PCR. The table shows around 10,000 clones, with over 25% occurring only once. The sequences come from lung tumor tissue, collected before any cancer treatment. The receptors were sampled from a man aged 40 to 70 with stage I lung adenocarcinoma. Both conserved end residues are part of each CDR3. The D gene is left open where the match is weak. Clone size is given for some rows only: seen once, a few or many times, or a class if the clone is expanded.

d_gene: NA
j_gene: TRBJ2-7
abundance: NA
v_gene: TRBV18
CDR3aa: CASSLDRTPGEQYF
CDR3nt: TGTGCCAGCTCACTTGACAGGACCCCTGGCGAGCAGTACTTC

d_gene: TRBD1
j_gene: TRBJ1-6
abundance: NA
v_gene: TRBV30
CDR3aa: CAWSVGGTGGSPLHF
CDR3nt: TGTGCCTGGAGTGTAGGAGGGACAGGGGGTTCACCCCTCCACTTT

d_gene: NA
j_gene: TRBJ1-1
abundance: medium-sized
v_gene: TRBV9
CDR3aa: CASSVVGGNTEAFF
CDR3nt: TGTGCCAGCAGCGTAGTTGGGGGGAACACTGAAGCTTTCTTT

d_gene: TRBD1
j_gene: TRBJ2-1
abundance: few
v_gene: TRBV5-1
CDR3aa: CASSSRTDRGNEQFF
CDR3nt: TGCGCCAGCAGCTCGCGAACAGACAGGGGGAATGAGCAGTTCTTC

d_gene: TRBD1
j_gene: TRBJ1-2
abundance: few
v_gene: TRBV11-3
CDR3aa: CASRYSADRVHGYTF
CDR3nt: TGTGCCAGCAGATATAGCGCCGACAGGGTGCACGGCTACACCTTC

d_gene: NA
j_gene: TRBJ1-5
abundance: NA
v_gene: TRBV19
CDR3aa: CASSIGRNQPQHF
CDR3nt: TGTGCCAGTAGTATAGGCAGGAATCAGCCCCAGCATTTT

d_gene: TRBD1
j_gene: TRBJ2-3
abundance: few
v_gene: TRBV11-3
CDR3aa: CASSLWGQGALGDTQYF
CDR3nt: TGTGCCAGCAGCTTGTGGGGACAGGGCGCATTGGGGGATACGCAGTATTTT

d_gene: NA
j_gene: TRBJ2-6
abundance: few
v_gene: TRBV18
CDR3aa: CASSLHPMKGVDSWANVLTF
CDR3nt: TGTGCCAGCTCCCTTCATCCAATGAAAGGGGTGGATTCCTGGGCCAACGTCCTGACTTTC

d_gene: NA
j_gene: TRBJ1-2
abundance: few
v_gene: TRBV9
CDR3aa: CASSTGTTYGYTF
CDR3nt: TGTGCCAGCAGTACGGGTACTACCTATGGCTACACCTTC

d_gene: TRBD2
j_gene: TRBJ2-5
abundance: NA
v_gene: TRBV19
CDR3aa: CASSMRGLGLETQYF
CDR3nt: TGTGCCAGTAGTATGAGAGGACTAGGGTTGGAGACCCAGTACTTC

d_gene: NA
j_gene: TRBJ1-2
abundance: NA
v_gene: TRBV6-8
CDR3aa: CASSYYPGTQYGYTF
CDR3nt: TGTGCCAGCAGTTACTACCCCGGGACACAATATGGCTACACCTTC

d_gene: NA
j_gene: TRBJ2-7
abundance: NA
v_gene: TRBV6-8
CDR3aa: CATEGGRPYEQYF
CDR3nt: TGTGCCACCGAGGGGGGGCGCCCCTACGAGCAGTACTTC

d_gene: TRBD1
j_gene: TRBJ1-1
abundance: few
v_gene: TRBV9
CDR3aa: CASSATGTGHTEAFF
CDR3nt: TGTGCCAGCAGTGCTACCGGGACAGGGCACACTGAAGCTTTCTTT

d_gene: TRBD1
j_gene: TRBJ1-1
abundance: NA
v_gene: TRBV6-8
CDR3aa: CASSPGQGWTEAFF
CDR3nt: TGTGCCAGCAGTCCTGGACAGGGATGGACTGAAGCTTTCTTT

d_gene: NA
j_gene: TRBJ2-2
abundance: few
v_gene: TRBV2
CDR3aa: CATPRGAGTGELFF
CDR3nt: TGTGCCACTCCACGGGGGGCTGGCACCGGGGAGCTGTTTTTT

d_gene: NA
j_gene: TRBJ1-2
abundance: few
v_gene: TRBV6-8
CDR3aa: CASSVGRGFNYGYTF
CDR3nt: TGTGCCAGCAGTGTAGGAAGGGGTTTCAACTATGGCTACACCTTC

d_gene: NA
j_gene: TRBJ2-4
abundance: NA
v_gene: TRBV19
CDR3aa: CASSMWYGDNIQYF
CDR3nt: TGTGCCAGTAGTATGTGGTACGGAGATAACATTCAGTACTTC

d_gene: TRBD1
j_gene: TRBJ2-7
abundance: NA
v_gene: TRBV6-8
CDR3aa: CASKPSGQGYEQYF
CDR3nt: TGTGCCAGCAAACCGTCGGGACAGGGGTACGAGCAGTACTTC

d_gene: TRBD1
j_gene: TRBJ2-2
abundance: few
v_gene: TRBV11-3
CDR3aa: CASSLGGQAGELFF
CDR3nt: TGTGCCAGCAGCTTAGGCGGACAGGCCGGGGAGCTGTTTTTT

d_gene: NA
j_gene: TRBJ2-5
abundance: few
v_gene: TRBV6-8
CDR3aa: CAISQGQETQYF
CDR3nt: TGTGCCATCAGCCAGGGACAAGAGACCCAGTACTTC

d_gene: TRBD1
j_gene: TRBJ1-4
abundance: NA
v_gene: TRBV6-8
CDR3aa: CASSRRQGVNEKLFF
CDR3nt: TGTGCCAGCAGTCGGAGACAGGGTGTTAATGAAAAACTGTTTTTT